This T cell receptor (beta chain) is from a study of T cell repertoires in cytomegalovirus infection. TCRdb recomputed calls from the reads with MiXCR, one row per CDR3 protein. The table has fewer than 900,000 distinct CDR3 sequences, roughly 28% seen once. The junction had 4 bases not matched to a gene; V was cut back by 6 bases and J by 4 bases. Looked up from germline, CDR1 is SQVTM and CDR2 is ANQGSEA. The CDR3 extends over 14 amino acids. This clonotype was detected only a few times. Its target is unknown. The sequencing used cultured CD8+ T cells from PBMCs, collected from culture after CMV antigen stimulation. This chain uses TRBV29-1 with TRBJ2-2; TRBD2 matches 11 bases. This receptor was obtained from a human donor in good health (CMV status not recorded). Some clones in this sample may be carry-over from other donors' samples. Written as DNA, the CDR3 is TGCAGCGTGATAGCGGGGGGGCGCACCGGGGAGCTGTTTTTT. This translates into CSVIAGGRTGELFF.